Below, 31 T cell receptor beta chains from the same sample are listed, as sequenced in a study of T cell responses to AZD1222 COVID-19 vaccine. Generated by immunoSEQ multiplex PCR, the TCRdb table keeps only in-frame clones and is missing some. The sample has about 84,000 clones, 70% to 90% seen once. Here the sequenced sample was peripheral blood, taken 28 days after the second AZD1222 dose. These receptors originate from an adult who received the AZD1222 COVID-19 vaccine.

The genes are TRBV5-1 and TRBJ1-2; D uncertain. V lost 0 bases and J 6 bases, leaving 6 bases between the germline ends. The CDR3 extends over 12 amino acids. Germline V gene data show CDR1 as SGHRS and CDR2 as YFSETQ. CDR3 protein: CASSLAGDGYTF. Written as DNA, the CDR3 is TGCGCCAGCAGCTTGGCGGGTGATGGCTACACCTTC.

This clone was detected only once. The rearrangement links TRBV7-9 to TRBJ2-5; D gene ambiguous. This CDR3 region has 14 residues. Germline assignment: CDR1 SEHNR and CDR2 FQNEAQ (reference sequence). V lost 1 base, J lost 5 bases, and 11 bases lay in between. This CDR3 is CASSLGLGMETQYF. CDR3 sequence (DNA): TGTGCCAGCAGCTTAGGTCTGGGGATGGAGACCCAGTACTTC.

The chain links TRBV6-5 to TRBJ1-4; possible D gene TRBD1, 6 bases. CDR3 size: 16 residues. Germline lookup yields CDR1 MNHEY and CDR2 SVGAGI. Trimming removed 3 bases from V and 8 bases from J, with 19 bases in between. CDR3 in amino acids: CASSYDPGVTWEKLFF. In DNA form, the CDR3 reads TGTGCCAGCAGTTATGATCCAGGGGTTACTTGGGAAAAACTGTTTTTT.

The rearrangement uses TRBV25-1 and TRBJ1-4; D is uncertain. Trimming shortened V by 1 base and J by 5 bases, and 8 bases separated the two germline ends. This CDR3 has 14 amino acids. Germline CDR1 reads MGHDK; CDR2 reads SYGVNS. CDR3 sequence: CASSEWAGNEKLFF. The CDR3 nucleotides are TGTGCCAGCAGTGAATGGGCCGGAAATGAAAAACTGTTTTTT.

In DNA, the CDR3 is TGTGCCAGCACCAAACAGGGGACCGGGGAGCTGTTTTTT. It translates to CASTKQGTGELFF. The chain recombines TRBV12-3 or TRBV12-4 with TRBJ2-2, with 7 positions matching TRBD1. V gave up 7 bases and J gave up 5 bases; unmatched junction bases: 4. This CDR3 is built from 13 residues.

The CDR3 spells CASSLPNQPQHF. The CDR3 nucleotides are TGTGCCAGCAGCTTACCCAACCAGCCCCAGCATTTT. This sequence joins TRBV7-2 and TRBJ1-5; no clear D. Per the germline V gene, CDR1 is SGHTA and CDR2 is FQGNSA. Trimming left V 2 bases short and J 7 bases short, with 6 bases between. The CDR3 has 12 residues.

This clone was seen repeatedly, ten times or more. The CDR3 sequence: CASSLEHRETQYF. DNA of the CDR3: TGTGCCAGCAGCCTAGAGCATCGAGAGACCCAGTACTTC. The chain links TRBV7-2 to TRBJ2-5; the D is unclear. CDR1 and CDR2 (germline): SGHTA, FQGNSA. The CDR3 is 13 amino acids. Trimming left V 5 bases short and J 4 bases short, with 11 bases between.

This clone was observed once. The CDR3 DNA reads as TGTGCCAGCAGCTTATCGGCCGGGTCAAAAGGAGGGGAGCTGTTTTTT. Translating it yields CASSLSAGSKGGELFF. The genes are TRBV7-9 and TRBJ2-2; no definite D call. The CDR3 is 16 residues long. Germline loops: CDR1 SEHNR, CDR2 FQNEAQ (reference sequence). The ends were cut back, 2 bases at V and 8 bases at J, with 18 bases in the middle.

This chain links TRBV29-1 with TRBJ2-7, with 7 positions matching TRBD2. The CDR3 has 15 amino acids. The V gene end was trimmed by 6 bases and the J gene end by 3 bases; junction bases not matched to a gene: 14. From germline, CDR1 is SQVTM and CDR2 ANQGSEA. Here the CDR3 reads CSVLAPTSDGYEQYV. CDR3 DNA: TGCAGCGTCCTGGCCCCAACTAGCGACGGCTACGAGCAGTACGTC.

As concerns this clone: The germline gene is not matched at one end of the junction; a read error may be the cause. The chain carries TRBV18 and TRBJ2-7; 12 positions match TRBD2. CDR3 length: 15 amino acids. From germline, CDR1 is KGHSH and CDR2 LQKENI. The CDR3 loop is CASSPLAGGQGGQYF. As DNA, the CDR3 is TGTGCCAGCTCGCCACTAGCGGGAGGACAGGGTGGACAGTACTTC.

This clone was observed a single time. The chain uses TRBV11-3 and TRBJ1-1; no firm D call. There are 14 residues in the CDR3. V was pared by 5 bases and J by 6 bases, with 16 bases between. Germline values: CDR1 SGHNT, CDR2 YENEEA. In DNA, the CDR3 is TGTGCCAGCAGCCCCCCCGGGTCAAGGGCTGAAGCTTTCTTT. Its translation is CASSPPGSRAEAFF.

CDR3 nucleotides: TGTGCCAGCACCCCACTGATGGCAGGGTCAGATACGCAGTATTTT. Encoded protein: CASTPLMAGSDTQYF. The rearrangement uses TRBV2 and TRBJ2-3; D possibly corresponds to TRBD1 (5 bases). V lost 7 bases and J 4 bases, leaving 18 bases between the germline ends. Looked up from germline, CDR1 is SNHLY and CDR2 is FYNNEI. The CDR3 runs 15 residues.

V gene TRBV15 combines with J gene TRBJ2-3, with no clear D. The germline gives CDR1 LNHNV, CDR2 YYDKDF (reference sequence). V was trimmed by 0 bases and J by 0 bases, leaving 7 bases between them. The CDR3 totals 15 residues. The CDR3 region is CATSRDPLSTDTQYF. The DNA of the CDR3 is TGTGCCACCAGCAGAGATCCCTTAAGCACAGATACGCAGTATTTT.

J is TRBJ1-3 and V is TRBV6-5, with 7 bases matching TRBD1. The CDR3 runs 14 residues. V shed 6 bases, J shed 1 base, and the junction held 3 bases outside the gene matches. The germline V gene encodes CDR1 MNHEY and CDR2 SVGAGI. The CDR3 coding sequence is TGTGCCAGCAGGTCAGGGGGTTCTGGAAACACCATATATTTT. It yields the protein CASRSGGSGNTIYF.

Only a few counts were recorded for this clone. The chain has TRBV18 and TRBJ1-3, with D hard to call. The germline V gene encodes CDR1 KGHSH and CDR2 LQKENI. V dropped 5 bases and J dropped 4 bases, with 12 bases sitting between them. This CDR3 is built from 14 residues. As DNA, the CDR3 is TGTGCCAGCTCAAAGGAAACGACCGGAAACACCATATATTTT. Protein: CASSKETTGNTIYF.

The rearrangement links TRBV5-1 to TRBJ1-1, with D possibly matching TRBD1 (5 bases). V shed 1 base and J shed 1 base, with 8 bases lying between them. In germline, CDR1 is SGHRS, CDR2 YFSETQ. The CDR3 is 14 residues long. CDR3 loop: CASSLYQGNTEAFF. The CDR3 region has the DNA TGCGCCAGCAGCTTGTATCAGGGGAACACTGAAGCTTTCTTT.

V is TRBV28 and J is TRBJ1-5, with no clear D. CDR3 length: 12 amino acids. CDR1 is MDHEN, CDR2 SYDVKM, per germline. Trimming took 8 bases from V and 6 from J, leaving 11 bases between them. The CDR3 bases are TGTGCCAGCGTGTCCCCGTCTCAGCCCCAGCATTTT. As protein: CASVSPSQPQHF.

The rearrangement links TRBV12-3 or TRBV12-4 to TRBJ2-2, with a possible D match to TRBD2 (5 bases). The CDR3 runs to 13 residues. Trimming removed 1 base at V and 6 bases at J, with 6 bases between. CDR3 region: CASSLERAGELFF. CDR3 DNA: TGTGCCAGCAGTTTAGAGAGGGCCGGGGAGCTGTTTTTT.

The chain couples TRBV11-3 to TRBJ1-2; D ambiguous. This CDR3 spans 11 amino acids. CDR1 SGHNT and CDR2 YENEEA come from the germline V gene. V shed 4 bases and J shed 2 bases, with 2 bases lying between them. CDR3 loop: CASSSNYGYTF. The CDR3 nucleotides are TGTGCCAGCAGCTCCAACTATGGCTACACCTTC.

The chain is built from TRBV5-1 and TRBJ2-5, with D maybe TRBD2 (6 bases). V was shortened by 4 bases and J by 1 base, with 11 bases between the two germline ends. Germline loops: CDR1 SGHRS, CDR2 YFSETQ. The CDR3 is 14 residues long. The CDR3 DNA sequence: TGCGCCAGCAGCAACCGGGAGCCCCAAGAGACCCAGTACTTC. Amino acids: CASSNREPQETQYF.

The genes are TRBV6-4 and TRBJ1-1; TRBD1 aligns across 8 bases. This CDR3 contains 13 residues. The V segment lost 2 bases and the J segment 5 bases; nucleotides outside the gene matches: 1. From germline, CDR1 is MRHNA and CDR2 SNTAGT. This CDR3 is CASSDQGATEAFF. The CDR3 nucleotides read TGTGCCAGCAGTGACCAGGGGGCGACTGAAGCTTTCTTT.

V and J are TRBV27 and TRBJ1-1, with 7 bases lining up with TRBD1. V shed 6 bases, J shed 5 bases, and the junction held 9 bases outside the gene matches. Germline values: CDR1 MNHEY, CDR2 SMNVEV (reference sequence). This CDR3 has 14 residues. The CDR3 sequence is CASRYRGVGTEAFF. The CDR3 DNA sequence: TGTGCCAGCAGATACAGGGGTGTAGGGACTGAAGCTTTCTTT.

V is TRBV18 and J is TRBJ1-6, with 8 bases matching TRBD1. Trimming removed 6 bases from V and 5 bases from J; junction bases left unmatched: 15. The CDR3 totals 18 residues. Germline V gives CDR1 KGHSH, CDR2 LQKENI. CDR3 protein: CASSNSEQGDYNNSPLHF. The CDR3 DNA follows: TGTGCCAGCTCCAACTCAGAACAGGGGGATTATAATAATTCACCCCTCCACTTT.

The chain links TRBV7-2 to TRBJ1-4; possibly TRBD1 for D (6 bases). CDR3 length equals 15 residues. Per the germline V gene, CDR1 is SGHTA and CDR2 is FQGNSA. V was cut by 1 base and J by 5 bases, with 11 bases left in between. CDR3 loop: CASSLEGGSNEKLFF. CDR3 DNA sequence: TGTGCCAGCAGCTTAGAAGGGGGTTCGAATGAAAAACTGTTTTTT.

The chain is built from TRBV7-8 and TRBJ1-2; D is undetermined. Trimming shortened V by 6 bases and J by 8 bases, and 22 bases separated the two germline ends. This CDR3 has 15 residues. CDR1 and CDR2 from the germline V gene are SGHVS and FQNEAQ. The CDR3 DNA reads TGTGCCAGCAGATACCTCGGGAGGGTTTCTTCGGGCTACACCTTC. Residues: CASRYLGRVSSGYTF.

V usage is TRBV27 and J usage is TRBJ2-5; D is undetermined. CDR3 length equals 12 residues. Germline V gene data show CDR1 as MNHEY and CDR2 as SMNVEV (reference sequence). The V end lost 2 bases, the J end lost 3 bases, and 4 bases lay between the germline ends. The CDR3 is CASSLIEETQYF. CDR3 in DNA: TGTGCCAGCAGTTTAATAGAAGAGACCCAGTACTTC.

The chain combines TRBV30 with TRBJ1-2; 9 bases are a match to TRBD1. The CDR3 has 11 amino acids. Trimming took 8 bases from V and 8 from J; bases not matched to a gene: 6. Germline assignment: CDR1 GTSNPN and CDR2 SVGIG (reference sequence). CDR3 in amino acids: CARQGEGGYTF. As DNA, the CDR3 is TGTGCCCGACAGGGGGAAGGGGGCTACACCTTC. The full variable domain, in which reference TRBV30 and TRBJ1-2 provide the parts outside the CDR3, is SQTIHQWPATLVQPVGSPLSLECTVEGTSNPNLYWYRQAAGRGLQLLFYSVGIGQISSEVPQNLSASRPQDRQFILSSKKLLLSDSGFYLCARQGEGGYTFGSGTRLTVV.

The V call is TRBV6-5, the J call TRBJ1-2, with D unclear. The V end lost 5 bases, the J end lost 0 bases, and 7 bases lay between the germline ends. Germline CDR1 is MNHEY and CDR2 is SVGAGI. The CDR3 contains 13 residues. The CDR3 DNA is TGTGCCAGCAGTCGGACTTCTAACTATGGCTACACCTTC. The encoded protein is CASSRTSNYGYTF.

The chain carries TRBV19 and TRBJ2-6; a weak D match, TRBD1 (6 bases). Trimming took off 6 bases at V and 2 bases at J, with 17 bases between the two ends. The germline CDR1 and CDR2 sequences are LNHDA and SQIVND (reference sequence). The CDR3 covers 17 residues. CDR3 sequence: CASSSQGVGTGANVLTF. The CDR3 region has the DNA TGTGCCAGTAGCTCACAGGGTGTCGGGACTGGGGCCAACGTCCTGACTTTC.

CDR3 region: CAISKGSGGARNTEAFF. Here the CDR3 DNA reads TGTGCCATCAGCAAAGGGTCTGGGGGCGCGAGGAACACTGAAGCTTTCTTT. The J gene is TRBJ1-1, the V gene TRBV10-3; D is possibly TRBD1 (6 bases). Per germline, CDR1 ENHRY and CDR2 SYGVKD. CDR3 length equals 17 residues. The V end lost 6 bases, the J end lost 1 base, and 21 bases lay between the germline ends.

This clone occurred a few times. The rearrangement joins TRBV5-5 to TRBJ2-5; maybe TRBD1 (5 bases). The CDR3 spans 15 residues. V lost 2 bases, J lost 2 bases, and 13 bases lay in between. The V gene's germline CDR1 is SGHKS and CDR2 YYEKEE (reference sequence). The CDR3: CASSFLQVGQETQYF. In DNA, the CDR3 is TGTGCCAGCAGCTTCCTACAGGTGGGACAAGAGACCCAGTACTTC.